This TCR beta chain was retrieved from a study of blood T cell repertoires in COVID-19. Study overall: T cells, B-cell-depleted T cells, or PBMCs provided the cDNA or gDNA that served as material.

A single count supports this clone. Measured with immunoSEQ multiplex PCR; TCRdb has only the in-frame clones, and not every one. Here the sample spans 200,000 to 250,000 clones, about 90% being singletons. The TCR was taken from a man younger than 30 with active or convalescent COVID-19. Sequencing was performed on peripheral blood.

CDR3 sequence: CASSQKSGVEKLFF. The CDR3 DNA reads TGTGCCAGCAGCCAAAAGTCGGGGGTTGAAAAACTGTTTTTT. V gene TRBV3-1 (or the pseudogene TRBV3-2) combines with J gene TRBJ1-4; TRBD1 might be the D (5 bases). This CDR3 spans 14 amino acids. Trimming pared 2 bases from V and 7 bases from J, leaving 11 bases between. The germline V gene encodes CDR1 LGHDT and CDR2 YNNKEL (reference sequence).